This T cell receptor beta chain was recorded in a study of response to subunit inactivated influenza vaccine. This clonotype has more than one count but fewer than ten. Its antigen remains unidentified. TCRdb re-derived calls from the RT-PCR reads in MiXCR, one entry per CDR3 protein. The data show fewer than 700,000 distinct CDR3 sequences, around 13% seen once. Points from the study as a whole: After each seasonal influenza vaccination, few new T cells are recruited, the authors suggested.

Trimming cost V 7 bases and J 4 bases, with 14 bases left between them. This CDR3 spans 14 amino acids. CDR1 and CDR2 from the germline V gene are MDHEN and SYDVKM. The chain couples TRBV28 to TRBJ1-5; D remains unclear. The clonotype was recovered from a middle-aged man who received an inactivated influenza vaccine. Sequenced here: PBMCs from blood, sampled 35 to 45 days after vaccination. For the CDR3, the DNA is TGTGCCAGCACTTTTATAGAGGCTAATCAGCCCCAGCATTTT. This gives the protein CASTFIEANQPQHF. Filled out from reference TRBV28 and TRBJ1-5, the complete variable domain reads DVKVTQSSRYLVKRTGEKVFLECVQDMDHENMFWYRQDPGLGLRLIYFSYDVKMKEKGDIPEGYSVSREKKERFSLILESASTNQTSMYLCASTFIEANQPQHFGDGTRLSIL.